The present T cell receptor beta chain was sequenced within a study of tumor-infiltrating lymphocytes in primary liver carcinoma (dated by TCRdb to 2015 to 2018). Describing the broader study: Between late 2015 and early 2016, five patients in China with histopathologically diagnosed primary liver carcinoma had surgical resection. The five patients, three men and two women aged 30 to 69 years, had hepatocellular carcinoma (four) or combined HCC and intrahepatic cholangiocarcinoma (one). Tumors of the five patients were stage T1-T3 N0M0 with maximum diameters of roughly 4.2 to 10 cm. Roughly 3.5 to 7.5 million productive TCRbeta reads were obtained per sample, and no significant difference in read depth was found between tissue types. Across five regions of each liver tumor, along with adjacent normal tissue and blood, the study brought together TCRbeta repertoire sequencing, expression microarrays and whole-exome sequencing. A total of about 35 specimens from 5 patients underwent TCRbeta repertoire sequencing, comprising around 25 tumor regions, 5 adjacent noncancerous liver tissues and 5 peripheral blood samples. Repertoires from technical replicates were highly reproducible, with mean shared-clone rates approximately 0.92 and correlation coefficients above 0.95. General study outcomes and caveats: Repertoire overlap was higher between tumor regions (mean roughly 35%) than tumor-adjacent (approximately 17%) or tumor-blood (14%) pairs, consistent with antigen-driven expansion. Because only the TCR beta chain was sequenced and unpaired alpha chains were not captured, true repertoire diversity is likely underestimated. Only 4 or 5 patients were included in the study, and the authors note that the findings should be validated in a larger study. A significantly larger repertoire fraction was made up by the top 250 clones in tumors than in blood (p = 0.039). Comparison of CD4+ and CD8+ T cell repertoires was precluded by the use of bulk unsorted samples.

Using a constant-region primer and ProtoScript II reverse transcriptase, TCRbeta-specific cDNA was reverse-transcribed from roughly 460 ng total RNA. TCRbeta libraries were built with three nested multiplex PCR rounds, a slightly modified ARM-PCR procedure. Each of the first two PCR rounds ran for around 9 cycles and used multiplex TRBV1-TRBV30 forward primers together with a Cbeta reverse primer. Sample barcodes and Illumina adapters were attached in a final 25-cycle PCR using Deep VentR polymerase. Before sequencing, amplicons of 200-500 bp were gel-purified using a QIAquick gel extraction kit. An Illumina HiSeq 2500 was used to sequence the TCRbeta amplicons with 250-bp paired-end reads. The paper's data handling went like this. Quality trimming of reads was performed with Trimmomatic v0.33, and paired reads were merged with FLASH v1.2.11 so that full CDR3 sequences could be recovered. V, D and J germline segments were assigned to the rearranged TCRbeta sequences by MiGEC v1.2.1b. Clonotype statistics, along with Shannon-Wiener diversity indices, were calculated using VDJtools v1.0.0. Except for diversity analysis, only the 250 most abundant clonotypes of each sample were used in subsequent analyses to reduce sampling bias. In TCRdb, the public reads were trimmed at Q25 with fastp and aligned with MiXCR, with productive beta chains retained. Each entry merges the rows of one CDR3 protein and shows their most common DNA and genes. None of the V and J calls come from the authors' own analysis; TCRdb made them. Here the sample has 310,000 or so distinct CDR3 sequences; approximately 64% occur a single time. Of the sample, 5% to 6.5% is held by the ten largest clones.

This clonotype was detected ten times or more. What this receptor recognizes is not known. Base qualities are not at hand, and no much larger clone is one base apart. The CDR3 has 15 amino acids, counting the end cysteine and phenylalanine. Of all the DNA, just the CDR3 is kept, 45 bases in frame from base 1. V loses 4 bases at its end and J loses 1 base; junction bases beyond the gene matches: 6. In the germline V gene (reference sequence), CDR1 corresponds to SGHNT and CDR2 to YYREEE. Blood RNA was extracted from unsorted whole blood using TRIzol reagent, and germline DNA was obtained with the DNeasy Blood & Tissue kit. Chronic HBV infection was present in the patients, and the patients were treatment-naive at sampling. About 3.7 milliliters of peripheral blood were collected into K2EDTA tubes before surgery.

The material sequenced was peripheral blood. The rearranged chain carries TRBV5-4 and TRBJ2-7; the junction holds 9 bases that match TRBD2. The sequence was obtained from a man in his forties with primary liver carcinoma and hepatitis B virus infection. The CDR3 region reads CASSGGLAGSYEQYF. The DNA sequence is TGTGCCAGCAGCGGAGGCCTAGCGGGATCCTACGAGCAGTACTTC.